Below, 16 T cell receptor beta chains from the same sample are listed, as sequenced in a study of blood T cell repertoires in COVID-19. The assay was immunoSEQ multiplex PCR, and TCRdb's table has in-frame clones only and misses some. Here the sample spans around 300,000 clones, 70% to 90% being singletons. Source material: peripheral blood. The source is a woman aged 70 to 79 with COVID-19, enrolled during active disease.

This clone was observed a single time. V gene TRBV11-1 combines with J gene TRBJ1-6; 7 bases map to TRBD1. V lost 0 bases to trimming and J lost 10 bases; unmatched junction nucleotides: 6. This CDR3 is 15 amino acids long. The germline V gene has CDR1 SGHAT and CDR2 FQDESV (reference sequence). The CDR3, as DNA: TGTGCCAGCAGCTTAGCGCGAGACAGGGAGTCACCCCTCCACTTT. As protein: CASSLARDRESPLHF.

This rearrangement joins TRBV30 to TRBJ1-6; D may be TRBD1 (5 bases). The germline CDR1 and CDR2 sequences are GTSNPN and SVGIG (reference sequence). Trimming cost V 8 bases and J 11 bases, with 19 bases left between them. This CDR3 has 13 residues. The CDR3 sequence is CAIQQGPKTPLHF. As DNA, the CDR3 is TGTGCCATCCAGCAGGGCCCCAAGACACCCCTCCACTTT.

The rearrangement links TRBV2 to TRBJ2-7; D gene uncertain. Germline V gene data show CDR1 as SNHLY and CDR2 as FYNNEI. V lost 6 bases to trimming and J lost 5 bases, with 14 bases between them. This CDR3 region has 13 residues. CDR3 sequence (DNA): TGTGCCAGCAGGGTTGACATATTCGACGAGCAGTACTTC. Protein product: CASRVDIFDEQYF.

CDR3: CASIFSGGNTEAFF. The CDR3 nucleotides are TGTGCCAGCATCTTTTCAGGGGGGAACACTGAAGCTTTCTTT. The genes are TRBV2 and TRBJ1-1; 7 positions agree with TRBD1. The CDR3 totals 14 residues. The V gene end was trimmed by 7 bases and the J gene end by 1 base; junction bases not matched to a gene: 6. Germline V gene data show CDR1 as SNHLY and CDR2 as FYNNEI.

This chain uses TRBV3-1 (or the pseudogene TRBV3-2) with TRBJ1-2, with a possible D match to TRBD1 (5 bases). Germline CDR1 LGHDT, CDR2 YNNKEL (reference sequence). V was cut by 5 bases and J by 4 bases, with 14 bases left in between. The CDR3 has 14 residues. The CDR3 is CASSSGVVGYGYTF. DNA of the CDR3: TGTGCCAGCAGCTCGGGGGTAGTTGGCTATGGCTACACCTTC.

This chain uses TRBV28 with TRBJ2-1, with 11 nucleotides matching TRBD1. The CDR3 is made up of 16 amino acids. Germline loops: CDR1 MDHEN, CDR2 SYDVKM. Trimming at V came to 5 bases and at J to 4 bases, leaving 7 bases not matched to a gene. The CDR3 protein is CASSRGQGGGYNEQFF. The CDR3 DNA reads TGTGCCAGCAGTCGGGGACAGGGGGGAGGTTACAATGAGCAGTTCTTC.

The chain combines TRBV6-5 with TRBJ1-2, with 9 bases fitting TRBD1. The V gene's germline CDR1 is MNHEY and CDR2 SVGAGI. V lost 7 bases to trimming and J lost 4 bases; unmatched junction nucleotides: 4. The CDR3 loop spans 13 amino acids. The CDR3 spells CASTTTGGYGYTF. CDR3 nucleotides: TGTGCCAGCACTACGACAGGGGGCTATGGCTACACCTTC.

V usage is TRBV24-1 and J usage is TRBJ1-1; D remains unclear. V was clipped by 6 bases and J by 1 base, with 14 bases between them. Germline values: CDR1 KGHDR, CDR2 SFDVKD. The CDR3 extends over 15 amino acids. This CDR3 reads CATSIFPPQNTEAFF. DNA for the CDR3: TGTGCCACCAGTATATTTCCACCACAGAACACTGAAGCTTTCTTT.

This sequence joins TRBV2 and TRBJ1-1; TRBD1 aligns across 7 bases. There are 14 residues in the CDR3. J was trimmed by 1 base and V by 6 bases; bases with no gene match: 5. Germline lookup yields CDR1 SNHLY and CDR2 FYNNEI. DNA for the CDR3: TGTGCCAGCAGCGAGGGGGCGGGGAACACTGAAGCTTTCTTT. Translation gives CASSEGAGNTEAFF. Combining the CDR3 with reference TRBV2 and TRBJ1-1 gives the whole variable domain EPEVTQTPSHQVTQMGQEVILRCVPISNHLYFYWYRQILGQKVEFLVSFYNNEISEKSEIFDDQFSVERPDGSNFTLKIRSTKLEDSAMYFCASSEGAGNTEAFFGQGTRLTVV.

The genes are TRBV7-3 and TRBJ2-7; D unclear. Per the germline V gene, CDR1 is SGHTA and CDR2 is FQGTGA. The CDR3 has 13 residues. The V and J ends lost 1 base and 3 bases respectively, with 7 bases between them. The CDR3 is CASSLMASYEQYF. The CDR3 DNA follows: TGTGCCAGCAGCTTAATGGCCAGCTACGAGCAGTACTTC.

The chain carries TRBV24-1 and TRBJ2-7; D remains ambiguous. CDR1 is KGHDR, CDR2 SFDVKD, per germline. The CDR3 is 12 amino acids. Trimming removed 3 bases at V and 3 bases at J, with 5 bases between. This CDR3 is CATSDTGYEQYF. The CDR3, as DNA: TGTGCCACCAGTGATACGGGCTACGAGCAGTACTTC.

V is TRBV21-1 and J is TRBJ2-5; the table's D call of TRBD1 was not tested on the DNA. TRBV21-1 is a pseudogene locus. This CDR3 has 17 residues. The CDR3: CASSKALKDRGSETQYF. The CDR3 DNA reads TGTGCCAGCAGCAAAGCGCTAAAGGACAGGGGGTCTGAGACCCAGTACTTC.

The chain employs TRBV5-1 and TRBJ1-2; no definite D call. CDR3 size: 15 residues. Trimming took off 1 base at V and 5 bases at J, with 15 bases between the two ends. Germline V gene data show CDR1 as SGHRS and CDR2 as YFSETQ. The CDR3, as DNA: TGCGCCAGCAGCTTGCTAGGGAGGAGTCCTTATGGCTACACCTTC. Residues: CASSLLGRSPYGYTF.

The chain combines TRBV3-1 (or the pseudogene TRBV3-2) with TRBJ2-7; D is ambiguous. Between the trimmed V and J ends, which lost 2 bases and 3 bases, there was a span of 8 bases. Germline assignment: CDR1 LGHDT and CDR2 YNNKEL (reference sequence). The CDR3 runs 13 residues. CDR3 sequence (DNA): TGTGCCAGCAGCCAATATTCAGACTACGAGCAGTACTTC. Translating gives CASSQYSDYEQYF.

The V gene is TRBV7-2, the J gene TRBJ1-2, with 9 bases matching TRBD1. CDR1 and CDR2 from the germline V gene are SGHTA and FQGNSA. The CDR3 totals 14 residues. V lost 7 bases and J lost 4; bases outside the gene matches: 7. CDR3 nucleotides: TGTGCCAGCACCCCGGGACAGGGCCCCTATGGCTACACCTTC. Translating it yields CASTPGQGPYGYTF.

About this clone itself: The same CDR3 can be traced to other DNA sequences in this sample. This chain's CDR3 is CASSLVGQTYNEQFF. CDR3 nucleotide sequence: TGTGCCAGCAGTTTGGTGGGACAGACTTACAATGAGCAGTTCTTC. V gene TRBV28 combines with J gene TRBJ2-1, with TRBD1 matching over 7 bases. With 3 bases clipped from V and 4 bases from J, the junction kept 6 bases outside the gene matches. Germline CDR1 MDHEN, CDR2 SYDVKM. CDR3 length: 15 amino acids.